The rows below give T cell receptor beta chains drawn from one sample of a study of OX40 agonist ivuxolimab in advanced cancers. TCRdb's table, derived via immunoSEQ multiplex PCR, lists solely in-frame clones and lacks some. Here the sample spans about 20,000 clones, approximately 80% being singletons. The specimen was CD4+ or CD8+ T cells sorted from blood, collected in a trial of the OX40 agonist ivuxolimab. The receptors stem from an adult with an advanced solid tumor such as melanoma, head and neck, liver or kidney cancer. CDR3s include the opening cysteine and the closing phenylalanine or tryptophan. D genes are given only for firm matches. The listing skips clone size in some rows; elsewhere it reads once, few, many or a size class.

CASSDSGGAYNEQFF	TGTGCCAGCAGTGATAGCGGGGGGGCCTACAATGAGCAGTTCTTC	TRBD2	NA	TRBV6-1	TRBJ2-1
CASSQGDGGGADEQFF	TGCGCCAGCAGCCAAGGGGATGGCGGGGGGGCCGATGAGCAGTTCTTC	TRBD2	NA	TRBV4-1	TRBJ2-1
CASSISGRGETQYF	TGTGCCAGCAGCATTAGCGGGAGAGGTGAGACCCAGTACTTC	TRBD2	NA	TRBV7-9	TRBJ2-5
CASSPAGGSSYNEQFF	TGCGCCAGCAGCCCGGCCGGAGGGTCTTCCTACAATGAGCAGTTCTTC	NA	NA	TRBV5-1	TRBJ2-1
CASSFSGRAGTLNEQFF	TGTGCCAGCAGCTTTAGCGGGAGGGCGGGTACATTGAATGAGCAGTTCTTC	TRBD2	NA	TRBV5-6	TRBJ2-1
CASSLVGNQPQHF	TGTGCCAGCAGCTTGGTGGGGAATCAGCCCCAGCATTTT	NA	NA	TRBV5-6	TRBJ1-5
CASRFPVATIRTEAFF	TGTGCCAGCAGGTTTCCCGTAGCCACAATTCGCACTGAAGCTTTCTTT	NA	NA	TRBV21-1	TRBJ1-1
CASSRAGGTQYF	TGTGCCAGCAGCCGAGCGGGAGGGACGCAGTATTTT	TRBD2	few	TRBV7-3	TRBJ2-3
CASRSAGSSYNEQFF	TGTGCCAGCCGCTCGGCCGGGAGCTCCTACAATGAGCAGTTCTTC	NA	NA	TRBV7-6	TRBJ2-1
CASSLGLAGGRTEQYF	TGTGCCAGCAGCCTGGGACTAGCGGGGGGGAGGACCGAGCAGTACTTC	TRBD2	NA	TRBV5-4	TRBJ2-7
CASRAGTGYQPQHF	TGTGCCAGCAGGGCCGGGACAGGGTATCAGCCCCAGCATTTT	TRBD1	NA	TRBV6-6	TRBJ1-5
CASSLGSGRGTDTQYF	TGTGCCAGCAGCTTAGGGAGCGGGAGGGGGACAGATACGCAGTATTTT	TRBD2	NA	TRBV7-3	TRBJ2-3
CARTTGTGDRLGNQPQHF	TGTGCCAGAACGACGGGGACAGGGGATCGGTTAGGCAATCAGCCCCAGCATTTT	TRBD1	NA	TRBV5-4	TRBJ1-5
CASGGPNSYEQYF	TGTGCCAGCGGAGGGCCTAACTCCTACGAGCAGTACTTC	NA	NA	TRBV10-3	TRBJ2-7
CASSLGQGGDEQYF	TGTGCCAGCAGCTTAGGACAGGGTGGTGACGAGCAGTACTTC	TRBD1	NA	TRBV11-1	TRBJ2-7
CASSLGRRWVAFF	TGTGCCAGCAGCCTAGGACGACGATGGGTCGCTTTCTTT	NA	NA	TRBV11-2	TRBJ1-1
CASSGTGIYEQYF	TGTGCCAGTAGTGGGACAGGGATTTACGAGCAGTACTTC	TRBD1	NA	TRBV19	TRBJ2-7
CASITPGTGARAFF	TGTGCCAGCATCACCCCCGGGACAGGGGCGAGGGCTTTCTTT	TRBD1	NA	TRBV28	TRBJ1-1
CASSYINLRPTEAFF	TGTGCCAGCAGTTATATCAATTTGAGACCGACCGAAGCTTTCTTT	NA	NA	TRBV6-5	TRBJ1-1
CASSSKPTEAFF	TGTGCCAGCAGCTCAAAGCCCACTGAAGCTTTCTTT	NA	NA	TRBV11-3	TRBJ1-1
CASSPGTGGDEQFF	TGCGCCAGCAGCCCCGGGACAGGGGGCGATGAGCAGTTCTTC	TRBD1	once	TRBV5-1	TRBJ2-1
CASSLSGAGAGELFF	TGTGCCAGCAGCTTGTCTGGGGCTGGGGCCGGGGAGCTGTTTTTT	NA	NA	TRBV5-4	TRBJ2-2
CASSFDGGGELFF	TGTGCCAGCAGCTTTGATGGAGGCGGGGAGCTGTTTTTT	NA	once	TRBV7-9	TRBJ2-2